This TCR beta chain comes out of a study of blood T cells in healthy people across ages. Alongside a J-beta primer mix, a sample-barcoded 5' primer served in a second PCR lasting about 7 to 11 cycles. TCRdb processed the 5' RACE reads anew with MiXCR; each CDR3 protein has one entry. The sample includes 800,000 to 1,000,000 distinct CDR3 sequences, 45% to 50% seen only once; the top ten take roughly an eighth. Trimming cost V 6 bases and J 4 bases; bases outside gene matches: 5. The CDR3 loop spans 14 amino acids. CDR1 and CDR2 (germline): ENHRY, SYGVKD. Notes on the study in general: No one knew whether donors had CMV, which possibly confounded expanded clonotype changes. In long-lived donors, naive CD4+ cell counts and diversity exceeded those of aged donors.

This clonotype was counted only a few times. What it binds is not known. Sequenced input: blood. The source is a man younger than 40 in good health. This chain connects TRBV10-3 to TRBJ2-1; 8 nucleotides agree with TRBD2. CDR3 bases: TGTGCCATCAGCGGGGGGGCTCTTTACAATGAGCAGTTCTTC. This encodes CAISGGALYNEQFF.